This T cell receptor beta chain was found in a study of cytomegalovirus exposure and HLA in healthy donors. Findings and limits, study-wide: Serostatus for CMV was the only available immune exposure information.

The junction had 10 bases not matched to a gene; V was cut back by 4 bases and J by 6 bases. Germline V lookup: CDR1 SGDLS, CDR2 YYNGEE. CDR3 length: 15 residues. Worth noting for this clone: Its antigen is not identified.

Primers for the PCR totalled 60 Vbeta and 13 Jbeta. The assay was immunoSEQ multiplex PCR, and TCRdb's table has in-frame clones only and misses some. Among around 99,000 clones listed, roughly 70% were seen once. The V call is TRBV9, the J call TRBJ1-5; 7 nucleotides agree with TRBD1. The sequence derives from a woman in her 40s in good health and CMV-seropositive. The sequenced sample consisted of PBMCs. This CDR3 reads CASSPTDGDSQPQHF. As DNA, the CDR3 is TGTGCCAGCAGCCCAACAGATGGGGACAGTCAGCCCCAGCATTTT. The entire variable domain, with the rest obtained from reference TRBV9 and TRBJ1-5, is as follows: DSGVTQTPKHLITATGQRVTLRCSPRSGDLSVYWYQQSLDQGLQFLIQYYNGEERAKGNILERFSAQQFPDLHSELNLSSLELGDSALYFCASSPTDGDSQPQHFGDGTRLSIL.